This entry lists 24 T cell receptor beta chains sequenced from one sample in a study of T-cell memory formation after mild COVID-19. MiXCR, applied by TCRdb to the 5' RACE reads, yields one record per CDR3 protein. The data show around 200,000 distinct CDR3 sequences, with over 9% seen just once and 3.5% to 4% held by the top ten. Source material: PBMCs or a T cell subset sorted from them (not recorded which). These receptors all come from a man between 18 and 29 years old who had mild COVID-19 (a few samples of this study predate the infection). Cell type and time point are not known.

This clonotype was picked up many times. DNA of the CDR3: TGTGCCAGCAGCCTCCGACTAGCGGGGGGACTCGATACGCAGTATTTT. Its translation is CASSLRLAGGLDTQYF. The chain uses TRBV5-6 and TRBJ2-3; 13 bases agree with TRBD2. The germline V gene has CDR1 SGHDT and CDR2 YYEEEE. The CDR3 length is 16 residues. Trimming took 4 bases from V and 6 from J; bases not matched to a gene: 8.

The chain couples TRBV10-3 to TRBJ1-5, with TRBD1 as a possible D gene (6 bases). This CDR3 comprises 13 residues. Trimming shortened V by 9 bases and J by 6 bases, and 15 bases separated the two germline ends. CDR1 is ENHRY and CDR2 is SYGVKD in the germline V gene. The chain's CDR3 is CAMQQGSGQPQHF. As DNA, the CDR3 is TGTGCCATGCAACAGGGCTCGGGTCAGCCCCAGCATTTT.

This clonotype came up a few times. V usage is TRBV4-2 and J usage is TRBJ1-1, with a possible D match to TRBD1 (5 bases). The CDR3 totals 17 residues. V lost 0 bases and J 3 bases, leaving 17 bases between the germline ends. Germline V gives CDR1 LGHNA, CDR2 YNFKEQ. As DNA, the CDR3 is TGTGCCAGCAGCCAAGAGGGGCAGGGAGGTTGGTACACTGAAGCTTTCTTT. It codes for CASSQEGQGGWYTEAFF.

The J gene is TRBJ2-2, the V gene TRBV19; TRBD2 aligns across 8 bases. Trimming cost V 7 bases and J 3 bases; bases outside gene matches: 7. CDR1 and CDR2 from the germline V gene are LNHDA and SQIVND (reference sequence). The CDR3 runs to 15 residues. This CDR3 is CASTSRGADTGELFF. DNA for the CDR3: TGTGCCAGTACTTCGCGGGGGGCCGACACCGGGGAGCTGTTTTTT.

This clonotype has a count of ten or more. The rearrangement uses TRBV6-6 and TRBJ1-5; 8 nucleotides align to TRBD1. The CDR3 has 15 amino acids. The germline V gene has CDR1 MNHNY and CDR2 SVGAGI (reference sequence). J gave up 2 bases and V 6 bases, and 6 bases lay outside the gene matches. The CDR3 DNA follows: TGTGCCAGCAGCCAAGACAGGGGCGGCAATCAGCCCCAGCATTTT. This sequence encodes CASSQDRGGNQPQHF.

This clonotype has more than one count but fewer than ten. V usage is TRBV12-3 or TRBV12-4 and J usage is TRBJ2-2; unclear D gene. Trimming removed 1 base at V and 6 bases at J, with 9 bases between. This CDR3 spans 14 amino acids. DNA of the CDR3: TGTGCCAGCAGTTTAGTGTCAAGTCCCGGGGAGCTGTTTTTT. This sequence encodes CASSLVSSPGELFF.

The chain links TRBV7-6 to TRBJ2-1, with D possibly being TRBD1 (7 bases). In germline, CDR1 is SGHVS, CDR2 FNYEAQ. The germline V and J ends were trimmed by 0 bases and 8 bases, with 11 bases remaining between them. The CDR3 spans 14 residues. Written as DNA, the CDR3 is TGTGCCAGCAGCTTAGCGCGCAGGGGGGATGAGCAGTTCTTC. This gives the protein CASSLARRGDEQFF.

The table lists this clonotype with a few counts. The CDR3 region is CSARSGLADTQYF. CDR3 DNA sequence: TGCAGTGCTAGATCGGGACTGGCGGATACGCAGTATTTT. The chain links TRBV20-1 to TRBJ2-3; tentative D call: TRBD2 (6 bases). Germline V CDR1 and CDR2: DFQATT, SNEGSKA (reference sequence). This CDR3 contains 13 residues. Between the trimmed V and J ends, which lost 2 bases and 6 bases, there was a span of 12 bases.

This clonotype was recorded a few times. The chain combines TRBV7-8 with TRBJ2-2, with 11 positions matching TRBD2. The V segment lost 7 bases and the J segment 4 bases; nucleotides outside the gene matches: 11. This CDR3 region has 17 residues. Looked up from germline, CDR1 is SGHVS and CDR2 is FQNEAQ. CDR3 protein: CASTPLAGGPGTGELFF. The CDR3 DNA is TGTGCCAGCACCCCGCTAGCGGGGGGACCGGGCACCGGGGAGCTGTTTTTT.

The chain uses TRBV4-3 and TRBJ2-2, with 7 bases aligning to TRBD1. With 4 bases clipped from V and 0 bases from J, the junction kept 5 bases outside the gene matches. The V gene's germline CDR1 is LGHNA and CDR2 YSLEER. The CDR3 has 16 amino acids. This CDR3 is CASSRGQSANTGELFF. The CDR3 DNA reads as TGCGCCAGCAGCCGGGGACAGTCTGCGAACACCGGGGAGCTGTTTTTT.

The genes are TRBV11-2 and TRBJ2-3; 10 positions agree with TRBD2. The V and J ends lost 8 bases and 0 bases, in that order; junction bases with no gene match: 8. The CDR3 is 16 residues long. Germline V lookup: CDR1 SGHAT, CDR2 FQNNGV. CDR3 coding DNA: TGTGCCAGCCGTCCGACTAGCGGGTATAGCACAGATACGCAGTATTTT. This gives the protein CASRPTSGYSTDTQYF. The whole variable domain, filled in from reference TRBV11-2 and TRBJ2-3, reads EAGVAQSPRYKIIEKRQSVAFWCNPISGHATLYWYQQILGQGPKLLIQFQNNGVVDDSQLPKDRFSAERLKGVDSTLKIQPAKLEDSAVYLCASRPTSGYSTDTQYFGPGTRLTVL.

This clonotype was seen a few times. The CDR3 sequence: CATSEEGPQETQYF. In nucleotides, the CDR3 is TGTGCCACCAGTGAAGAGGGACCCCAAGAGACCCAGTACTTC. The V call is TRBV24-1, the J call TRBJ2-5; D is perhaps TRBD1 or TRBD2 (5 bases each). Germline CDR1 KGHDR, CDR2 SFDVKD. V was pared by 4 bases and J by 1 base, with 9 bases between. The CDR3 has 14 residues.

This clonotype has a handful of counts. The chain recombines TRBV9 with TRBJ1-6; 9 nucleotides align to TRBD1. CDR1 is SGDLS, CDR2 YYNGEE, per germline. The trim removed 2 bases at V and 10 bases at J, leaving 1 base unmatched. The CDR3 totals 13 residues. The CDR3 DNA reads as TGTGCCAGCAGCGTCGACAGGGGGTCACCCCTCCACTTT. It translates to CASSVDRGSPLHF.

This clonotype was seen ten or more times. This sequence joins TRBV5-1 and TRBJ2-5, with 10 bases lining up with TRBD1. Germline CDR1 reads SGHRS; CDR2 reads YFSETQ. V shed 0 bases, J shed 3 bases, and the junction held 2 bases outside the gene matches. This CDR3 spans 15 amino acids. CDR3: CASSLAGTGEETQYF. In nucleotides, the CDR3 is TGCGCCAGCAGCTTGGCTGGGACAGGGGAAGAGACCCAGTACTTC.

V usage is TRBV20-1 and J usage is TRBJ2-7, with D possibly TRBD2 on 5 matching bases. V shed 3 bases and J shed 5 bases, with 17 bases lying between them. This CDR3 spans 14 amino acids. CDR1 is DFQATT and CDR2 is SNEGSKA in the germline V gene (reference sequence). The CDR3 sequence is CSARRASFSDEQYF. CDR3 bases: TGCAGTGCTAGGAGGGCTTCCTTTTCCGACGAGCAGTACTTC.

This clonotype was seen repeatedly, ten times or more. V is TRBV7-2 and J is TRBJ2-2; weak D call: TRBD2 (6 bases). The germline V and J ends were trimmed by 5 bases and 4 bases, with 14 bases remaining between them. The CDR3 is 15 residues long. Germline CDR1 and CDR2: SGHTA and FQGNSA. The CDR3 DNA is TGTGCCAGCAGCCTGCTATCCGGGGGCACCGGGGAGCTGTTTTTT. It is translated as CASSLLSGGTGELFF.

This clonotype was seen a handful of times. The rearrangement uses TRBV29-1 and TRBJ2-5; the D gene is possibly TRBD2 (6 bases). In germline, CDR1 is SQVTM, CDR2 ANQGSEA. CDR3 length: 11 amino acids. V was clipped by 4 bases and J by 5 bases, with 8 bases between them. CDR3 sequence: CSVVGGETQYF. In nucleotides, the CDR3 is TGCAGCGTTGTTGGGGGGGAGACCCAGTACTTC. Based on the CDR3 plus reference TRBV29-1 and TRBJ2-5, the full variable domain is SAVISQKPSRDICQRGTSLTIQCQVDSQVTMMFWYRQQPGQSLTLIATANQGSEATYESGFVIDKFPISRPNLTFSTLTVSNMSPEDSSIYLCSVVGGETQYFGPGTRLLVL.

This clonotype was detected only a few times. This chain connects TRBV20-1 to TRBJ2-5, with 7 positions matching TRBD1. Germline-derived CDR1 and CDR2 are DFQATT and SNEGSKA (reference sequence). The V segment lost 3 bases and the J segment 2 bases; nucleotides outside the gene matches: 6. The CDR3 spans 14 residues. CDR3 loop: CSASLRQGQETQYF. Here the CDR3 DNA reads TGCAGTGCTAGTTTGAGACAGGGACAAGAGACCCAGTACTTC.

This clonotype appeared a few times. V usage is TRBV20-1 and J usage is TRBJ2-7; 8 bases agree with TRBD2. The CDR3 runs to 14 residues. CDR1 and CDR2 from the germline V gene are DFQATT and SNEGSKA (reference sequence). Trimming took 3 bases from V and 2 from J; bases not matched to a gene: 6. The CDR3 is CSASPGGNTYEQYF. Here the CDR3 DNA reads TGCAGTGCTAGCCCGGGGGGGAACACCTACGAGCAGTACTTC.

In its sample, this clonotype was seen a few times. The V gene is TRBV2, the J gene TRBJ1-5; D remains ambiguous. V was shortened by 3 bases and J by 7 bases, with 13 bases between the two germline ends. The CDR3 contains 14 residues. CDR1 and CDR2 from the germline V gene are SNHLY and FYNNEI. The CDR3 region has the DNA TGTGCCAGCAGTGAGATGCGGTCTCGGCAGCCCCAGCATTTT. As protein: CASSEMRSRQPQHF.

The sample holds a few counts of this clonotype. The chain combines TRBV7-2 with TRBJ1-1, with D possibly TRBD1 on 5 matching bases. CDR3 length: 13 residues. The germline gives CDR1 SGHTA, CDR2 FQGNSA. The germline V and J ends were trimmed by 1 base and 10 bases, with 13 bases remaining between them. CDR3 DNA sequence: TGTGCCAGCAGCTTAGGTTGGCAGGGAGCAGCTTTCTTT. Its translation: CASSLGWQGAAFF.

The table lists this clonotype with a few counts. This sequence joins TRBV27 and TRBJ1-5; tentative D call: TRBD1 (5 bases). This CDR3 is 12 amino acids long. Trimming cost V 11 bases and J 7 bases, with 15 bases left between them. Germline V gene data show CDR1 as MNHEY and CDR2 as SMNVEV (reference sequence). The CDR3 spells CASRGVGQPQHF. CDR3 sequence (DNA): TGTGCCTCGCGGGGGGTGGGCCAGCCCCAGCATTTT.

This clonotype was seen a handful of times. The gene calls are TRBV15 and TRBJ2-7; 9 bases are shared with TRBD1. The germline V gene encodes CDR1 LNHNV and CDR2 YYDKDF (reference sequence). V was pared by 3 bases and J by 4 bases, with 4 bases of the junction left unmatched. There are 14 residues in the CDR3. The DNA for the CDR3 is TGTGCCACCAGCAGGGACAGGGGTGGATACGAGCAGTACGTC. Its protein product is CATSRDRGGYEQYV.

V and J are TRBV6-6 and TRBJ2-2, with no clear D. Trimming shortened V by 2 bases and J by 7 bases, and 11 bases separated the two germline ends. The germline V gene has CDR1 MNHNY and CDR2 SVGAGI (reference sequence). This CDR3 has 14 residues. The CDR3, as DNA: TGTGCCAGCAGTTACGACGCTGGTATCGGGGAGCTGTTTTTT. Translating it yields CASSYDAGIGELFF.